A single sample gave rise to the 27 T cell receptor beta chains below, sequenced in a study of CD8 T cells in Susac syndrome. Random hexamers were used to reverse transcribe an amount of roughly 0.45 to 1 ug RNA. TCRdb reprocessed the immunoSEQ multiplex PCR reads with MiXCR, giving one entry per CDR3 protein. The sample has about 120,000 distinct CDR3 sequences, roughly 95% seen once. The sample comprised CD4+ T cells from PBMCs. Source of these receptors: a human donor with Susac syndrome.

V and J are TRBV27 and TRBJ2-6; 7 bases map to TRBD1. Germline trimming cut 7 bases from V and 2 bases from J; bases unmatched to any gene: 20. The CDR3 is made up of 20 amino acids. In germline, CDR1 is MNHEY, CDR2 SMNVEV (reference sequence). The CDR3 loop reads CASIPRGPSSRMAGANVLTF. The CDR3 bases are TGTGCCAGCATTCCTAGGGGGCCTTCGAGCCGGATGGCTGGGGCCAACGTCCTGACTTTC.

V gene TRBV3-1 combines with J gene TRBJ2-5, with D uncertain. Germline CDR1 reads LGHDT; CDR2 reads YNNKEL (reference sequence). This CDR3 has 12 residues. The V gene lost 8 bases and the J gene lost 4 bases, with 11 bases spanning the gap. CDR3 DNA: TGTGCCAGCGGTAGATACCGAGAGACCCAGTACTTC. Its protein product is CASGRYRETQYF.

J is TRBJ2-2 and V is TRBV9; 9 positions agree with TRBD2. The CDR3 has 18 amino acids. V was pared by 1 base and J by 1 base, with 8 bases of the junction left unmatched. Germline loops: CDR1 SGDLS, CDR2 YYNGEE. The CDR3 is CASSVRITSGLNTGELFF. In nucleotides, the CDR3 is TGTGCCAGCAGCGTAAGGATCACTAGCGGGCTGAACACCGGGGAGCTGTTTTTT.

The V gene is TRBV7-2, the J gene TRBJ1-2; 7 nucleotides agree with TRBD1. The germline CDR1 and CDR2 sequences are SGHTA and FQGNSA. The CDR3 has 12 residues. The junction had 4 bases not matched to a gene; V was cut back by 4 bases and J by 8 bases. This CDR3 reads CASSSYRGGYTF. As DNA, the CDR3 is TGTGCCAGCAGCTCCTACAGGGGAGGCTACACCTTC.

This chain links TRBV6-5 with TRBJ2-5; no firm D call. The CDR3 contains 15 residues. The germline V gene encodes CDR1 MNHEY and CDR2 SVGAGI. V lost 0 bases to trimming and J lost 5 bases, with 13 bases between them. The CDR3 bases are TGTGCCAGCAGTTACTCGCCCCTCCTCTCTGAGACCCAGTACTTC. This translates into CASSYSPLLSETQYF.

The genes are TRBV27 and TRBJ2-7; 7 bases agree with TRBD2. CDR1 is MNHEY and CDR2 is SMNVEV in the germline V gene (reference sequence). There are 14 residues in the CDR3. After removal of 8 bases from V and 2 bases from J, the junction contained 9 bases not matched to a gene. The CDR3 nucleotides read TGTGCCAGCTCTCCCGGGACTATTCCCTACGAGCAGTACTTC. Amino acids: CASSPGTIPYEQYF.

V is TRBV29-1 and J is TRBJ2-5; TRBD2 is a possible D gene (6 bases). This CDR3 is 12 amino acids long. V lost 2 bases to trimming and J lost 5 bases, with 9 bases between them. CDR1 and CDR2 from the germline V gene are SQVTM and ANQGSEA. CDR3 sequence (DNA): TGCAGCGTTGAACCGGGGGTTGAGACCCAGTACTTC. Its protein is CSVEPGVETQYF.

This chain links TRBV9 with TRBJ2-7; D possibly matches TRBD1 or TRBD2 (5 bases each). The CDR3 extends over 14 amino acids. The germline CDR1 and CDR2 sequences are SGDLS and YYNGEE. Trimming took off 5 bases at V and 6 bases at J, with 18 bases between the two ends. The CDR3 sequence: CASRAGTAGGEQYF. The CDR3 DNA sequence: TGTGCCAGCAGGGCCGGGACGGCGGGCGGCGAGCAGTACTTC.

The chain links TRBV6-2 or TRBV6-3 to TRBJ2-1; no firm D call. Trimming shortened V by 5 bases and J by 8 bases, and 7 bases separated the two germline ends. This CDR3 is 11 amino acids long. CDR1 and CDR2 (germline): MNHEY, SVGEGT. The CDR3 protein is CASSPYDEQFF. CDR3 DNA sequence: TGTGCCAGCAGTCCTTATGATGAGCAGTTCTTC.

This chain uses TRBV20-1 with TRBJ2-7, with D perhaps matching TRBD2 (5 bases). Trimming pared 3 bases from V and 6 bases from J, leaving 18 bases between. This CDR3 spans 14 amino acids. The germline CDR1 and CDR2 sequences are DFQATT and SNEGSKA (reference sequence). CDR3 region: CSASRTRSVGEQYF. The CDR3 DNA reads TGCAGTGCTAGCCGGACTCGCTCAGTAGGCGAGCAGTACTTC.

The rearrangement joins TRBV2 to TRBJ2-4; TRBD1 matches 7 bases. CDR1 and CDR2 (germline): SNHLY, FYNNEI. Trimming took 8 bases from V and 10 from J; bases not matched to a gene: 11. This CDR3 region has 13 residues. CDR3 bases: TGTGCCAGCGGTGGACAGGACGACCCGATTCAGTACTTC. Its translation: CASGGQDDPIQYF.

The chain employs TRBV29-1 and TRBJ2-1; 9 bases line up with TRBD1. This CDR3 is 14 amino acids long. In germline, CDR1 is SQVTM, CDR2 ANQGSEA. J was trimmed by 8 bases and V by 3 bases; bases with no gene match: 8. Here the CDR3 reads CSVDRTGVFDEQFF. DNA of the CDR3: TGCAGCGTTGACAGGACAGGGGTTTTTGATGAGCAGTTCTTC.

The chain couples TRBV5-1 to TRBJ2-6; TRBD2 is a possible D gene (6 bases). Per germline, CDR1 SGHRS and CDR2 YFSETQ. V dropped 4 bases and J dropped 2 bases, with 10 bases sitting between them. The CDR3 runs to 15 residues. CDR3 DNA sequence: TGCGCCAGCAGCCGCGGACTAACTGGGGCCAACGTCCTGACTTTC. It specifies CASSRGLTGANVLTF.

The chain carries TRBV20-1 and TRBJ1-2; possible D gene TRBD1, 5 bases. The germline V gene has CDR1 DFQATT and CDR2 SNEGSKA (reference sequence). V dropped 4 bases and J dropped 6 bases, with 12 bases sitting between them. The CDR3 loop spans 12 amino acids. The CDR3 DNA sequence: TGCAGTGCTATACAGGATCTCGATGGCTACACCTTC. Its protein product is CSAIQDLDGYTF.

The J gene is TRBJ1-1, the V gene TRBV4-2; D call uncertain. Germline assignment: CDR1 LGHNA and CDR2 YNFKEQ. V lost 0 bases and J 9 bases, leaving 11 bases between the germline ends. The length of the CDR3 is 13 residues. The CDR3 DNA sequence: TGTGCCAGCAGCCAAGATCTATGGGGTAAAGCTTTCTTT. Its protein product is CASSQDLWGKAFF.

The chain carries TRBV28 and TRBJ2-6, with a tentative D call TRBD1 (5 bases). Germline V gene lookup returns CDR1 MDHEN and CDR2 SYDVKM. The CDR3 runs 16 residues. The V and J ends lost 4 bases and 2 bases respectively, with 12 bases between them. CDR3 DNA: TGTGCCAGCAGTTCTATTGGGGCGCCTGGGGCCAACGTCCTGACTTTC. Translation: CASSSIGAPGANVLTF.

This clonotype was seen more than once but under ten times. Here the CDR3 reads CASSFRQNTEAFF. The CDR3 coding sequence is TGTGCCAGCAGCTTTAGGCAGAACACTGAAGCTTTCTTT. This chain uses TRBV7-2 with TRBJ1-1; D not resolved. V lost 3 bases to trimming and J lost 1 base, with 6 bases between them. CDR3 length equals 13 residues. Germline lookup yields CDR1 SGHTA and CDR2 FQGNSA. Full variable domain (rest looked up from reference TRBV7-2 and TRBJ1-1): GAGVSQSPSNKVTEKGKDVELRCDPISGHTALYWYRQSLGQGLEFLIYFQGNSAPDKSGLPSDRFSAERTGGSVSTLTIQRTQQEDSAVYLCASSFRQNTEAFFGQGTRLTVV.

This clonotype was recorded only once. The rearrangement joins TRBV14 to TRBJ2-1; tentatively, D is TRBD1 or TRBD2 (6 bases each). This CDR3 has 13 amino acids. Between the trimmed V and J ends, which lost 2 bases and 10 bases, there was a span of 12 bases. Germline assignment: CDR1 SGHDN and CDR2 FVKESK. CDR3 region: CASSQPRGHEQFF. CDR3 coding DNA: TGTGCCAGCAGCCAACCACGGGGGCACGAGCAGTTCTTC.

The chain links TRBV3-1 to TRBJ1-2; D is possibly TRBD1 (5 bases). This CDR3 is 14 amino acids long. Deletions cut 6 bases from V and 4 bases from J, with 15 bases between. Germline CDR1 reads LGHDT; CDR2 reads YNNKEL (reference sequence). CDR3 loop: CASRPSGGSYGYTF. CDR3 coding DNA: TGTGCCAGCAGGCCCAGTGGGGGGAGCTATGGCTACACCTTC.

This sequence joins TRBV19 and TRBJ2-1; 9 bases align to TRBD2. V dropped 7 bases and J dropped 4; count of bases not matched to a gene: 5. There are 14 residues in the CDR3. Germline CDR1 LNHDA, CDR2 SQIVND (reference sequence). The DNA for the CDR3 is TGTGCCAGTACCCGCAGCGGGGGGTACAATGAGCAGTTCTTC. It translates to CASTRSGGYNEQFF.

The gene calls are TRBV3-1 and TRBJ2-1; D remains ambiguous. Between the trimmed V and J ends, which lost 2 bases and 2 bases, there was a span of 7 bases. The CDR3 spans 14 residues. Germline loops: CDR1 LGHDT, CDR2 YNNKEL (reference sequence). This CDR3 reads CASSQSLAYNEQFF. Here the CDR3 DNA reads TGTGCCAGCAGCCAATCCCTAGCCTACAATGAGCAGTTCTTC.

CDR3 in DNA: TGTGCCTGGACTGTAGGCGGAGGAGGTCCGTTCTTC. As protein: CAWTVGGGGPFF. The J gene is TRBJ2-1, the V gene TRBV30; a possible D gene is TRBD2 (5 bases). Germline loops: CDR1 GTSNPN, CDR2 SVGIG (reference sequence). V shed 4 bases and J shed 15 bases, with 19 bases lying between them. The CDR3 contains 12 residues.

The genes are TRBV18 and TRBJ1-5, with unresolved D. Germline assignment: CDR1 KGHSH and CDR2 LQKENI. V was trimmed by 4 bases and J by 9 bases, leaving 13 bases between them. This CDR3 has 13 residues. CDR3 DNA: TGTGCCAGCTCACGCCTGGATAACGGGCCCCAGCATTTT. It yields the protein CASSRLDNGPQHF.

The CDR3 here is CSAEGAGTEAFF. CDR3 in DNA: TGCAGTGCCGAGGGGGCAGGAACTGAAGCTTTCTTT. V gene TRBV20-1 combines with J gene TRBJ1-1; TRBD1 aligns across 7 bases. This CDR3 is 12 amino acids long. Per germline, CDR1 DFQATT and CDR2 SNEGSKA (reference sequence). V lost 6 bases and J lost 5; bases outside the gene matches: 6.

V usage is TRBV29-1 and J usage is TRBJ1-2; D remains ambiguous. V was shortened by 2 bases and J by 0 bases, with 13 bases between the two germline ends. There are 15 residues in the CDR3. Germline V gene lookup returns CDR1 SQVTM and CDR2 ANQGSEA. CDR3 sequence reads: CSVESEPLANYGYTF. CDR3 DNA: TGCAGCGTTGAATCGGAGCCGCTAGCTAACTATGGCTACACCTTC. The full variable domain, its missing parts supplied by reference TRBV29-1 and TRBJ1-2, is SAVISQKPSRDICQRGTSLTIQCQVDSQVTMMFWYRQQPGQSLTLIATANQGSEATYESGFVIDKFPISRPNLTFSTLTVSNMSPEDSSIYLCSVESEPLANYGYTFGSGTRLTVV.

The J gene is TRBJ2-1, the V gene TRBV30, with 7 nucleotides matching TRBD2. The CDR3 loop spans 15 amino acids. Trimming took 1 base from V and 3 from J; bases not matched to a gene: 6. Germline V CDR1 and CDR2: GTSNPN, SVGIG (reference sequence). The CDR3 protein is CAWSGKAGYYNEQFF. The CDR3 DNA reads TGTGCCTGGAGTGGGAAAGCGGGATACTACAATGAGCAGTTCTTC.

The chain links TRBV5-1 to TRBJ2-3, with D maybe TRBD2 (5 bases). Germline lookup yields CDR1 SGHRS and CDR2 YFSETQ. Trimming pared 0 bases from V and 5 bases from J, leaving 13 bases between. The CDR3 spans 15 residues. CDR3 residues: CASSLVGGQGDTQYF. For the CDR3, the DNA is TGCGCCAGCAGCTTGGTGGGCGGGCAAGGAGATACGCAGTATTTT.